This T cell receptor (beta chain) was sequenced in a study of CD8+CD57+ T cells in acquired aplastic anemia. The wider study: Across the sorted CD4+ and CD8+ cells, DNA amounts averaged around 3.2 ug.

Germline V gene sequence: CDR1 SGDLS, CDR2 YYNGEE. The CDR3 is 16 residues long. V was trimmed by 3 bases and J by 5 bases, leaving 20 bases between them. All sequencing subjects had displayed CD8+CD57+ cell expansion on flow cytometry. This clonotype was observed a single time. Its antigen is unidentified. The use of genomic DNA as template underpinned the TCR beta VDJ and CDR3 profiling. TCRdb re-called the reads with MiXCR, one entry per CDR3 protein. Here the sample spans 220,000 or so distinct CDR3 sequences, 60% to 80% being singletons. Findings and limits, study-wide: Patients and controls had in common approximately 29 CD8+ CDR3 sequences.

The receptor's source is a human donor with aplastic anemia. Sample: sorted CD4+, CD8+, or CD8+CD57+ T cells (not recorded which) from PBMCs. V is TRBV9 and J is TRBJ1-1; possibly TRBD1 for D (6 bases). The CDR3 spells CASSGGWGGPGTEAFF. The CDR3, as DNA: TGTGCCAGCAGCGGGGGGTGGGGGGGGCCTGGGACTGAAGCTTTCTTT.